The entry below describes one T cell receptor beta chain. Its antigen is unknown. Data came from immunoSEQ multiplex PCR; TCRdb stores just in-frame clones and leaves some out. The sample carries roughly 550,000 clones, 95% to 96% recorded once. This record comes from a study of shared clonotypes between healthy human individuals. The germline V gene encodes CDR1 SGHNT and CDR2 YYREEE (reference sequence). V was pared by 0 bases and J by 2 bases, with 3 bases of the junction left unmatched. The CDR3 is 15 amino acids. Notes on the study in general: Enrolling few donors narrowed the genetic and exposure-history diversity that was represented.

Positively selected for CCR7, the CD45RO-negative cells used as naive CD8 cells excluded terminally differentiated effector memory CD45RA+ cells. The source material was naive CD8+ T cells sorted from blood. The TCR sequence derives from a woman in her thirties in good health. This chain joins TRBV5-4 and TRBJ2-3; TRBD2 matches at 7 bases. In DNA, the CDR3 is TGTGCCAGCAGCTTGGCGGGAGGCTACACAGATACGCAGTATTTT. This sequence encodes CASSLAGGYTDTQYF. Filled out from reference TRBV5-4 and TRBJ2-3, the complete variable domain reads ETGVTQSPTHLIKTRGQQVTLRCSSQSGHNTVSWYQQALGQGPQFIFQYYREEENGRGNFPPRFSGLQFPNYSSELNVNALELDDSALYLCASSLAGGYTDTQYFGPGTRLTVL.